This T cell receptor beta chain was documented in a study of T cells after yellow fever vaccination. The V and J ends lost 3 bases and 8 bases respectively, with 7 bases between them. There are 11 residues in the CDR3. In TCRdb, the 5' RACE reads were re-called with MiXCR into one record per CDR3 protein. This table has about 31,000 distinct CDR3 sequences, under 12% appearing once. This clonotype was seen at least ten times. The receptor's source is a young man who received the YFV17D yellow fever vaccine. The source was PBMCs, either bulk or a sorted T-cell subset (CD4+, CD8+, memory, or dextramer-sorted; not recorded which), collected less than 16 days after the first yellow fever vaccination. The gene calls are TRBV12-3 or TRBV12-4 and TRBJ1-2; the D is unclear. The CDR3 region is CASSFGGGYTF. In nucleotides, the CDR3 is TGTGCCAGCAGTTTTGGAGGAGGCTACACCTTC.